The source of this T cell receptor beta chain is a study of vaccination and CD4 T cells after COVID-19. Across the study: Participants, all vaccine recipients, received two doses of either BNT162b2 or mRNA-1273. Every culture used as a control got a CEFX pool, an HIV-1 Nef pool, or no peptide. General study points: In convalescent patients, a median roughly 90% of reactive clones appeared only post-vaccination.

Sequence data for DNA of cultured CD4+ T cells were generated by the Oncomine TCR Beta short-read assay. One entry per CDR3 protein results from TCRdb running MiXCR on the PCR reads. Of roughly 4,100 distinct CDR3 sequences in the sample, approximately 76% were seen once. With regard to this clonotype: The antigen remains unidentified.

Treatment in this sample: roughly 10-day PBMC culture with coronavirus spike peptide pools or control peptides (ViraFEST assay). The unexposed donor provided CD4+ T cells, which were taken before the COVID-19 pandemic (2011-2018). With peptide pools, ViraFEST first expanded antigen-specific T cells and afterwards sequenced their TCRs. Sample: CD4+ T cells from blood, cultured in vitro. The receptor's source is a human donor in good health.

CDR3 residues: CSARRGQGNTEAFF. The CDR3 region has the DNA TGCAGTGCTAGAAGGGGACAGGGTAACACTGAAGCTTTCTTT. This chain joins TRBV20-1 and TRBJ1-1, with 9 bases aligning to TRBD1. The CDR3 contains 14 residues. Germline trimming cut 2 bases from V and 2 bases from J; bases unmatched to any gene: 3. Germline CDR1 reads DFQATT; CDR2 reads SNEGSKA (reference sequence).